Presented here are 31 T cell receptor beta chains from one specimen sequenced in a study of shared clonotypes between healthy human individuals. Here immunoSEQ multiplex PCR was the method, and the copy in TCRdb shows in-frame clones only, minus some. Of about 2,100,000 clones in the sample, about 93% are singletons; the top ten hold 1.5% to 2%. Positive CCR7 selection of CD45RO-negative cells yielded the naive CD8 cells, and terminally differentiated effector memory CD45RA+ cells were excluded. Sequenced: naive CD8+ T cells from PBMCs. The receptors shown here come from a young man in good health. Some clones in this sample may be carry-over from other donors' samples.

This clone was seen once. This chain connects TRBV5-4 to TRBJ1-3, with D unresolved. From germline, CDR1 is SGHNT and CDR2 YYREEE (reference sequence). This CDR3 has 13 residues. V lost 3 bases and J lost 4, with 8 bases in between. The CDR3 loop reads CASSSFGGNTIYF. The DNA of the CDR3 is TGTGCCAGCAGCTCATTCGGGGGAAACACCATATATTTT. The full variable domain, in which reference TRBV5-4 and TRBJ1-3 provide the parts outside the CDR3, is ETGVTQSPTHLIKTRGQQVTLRCSSQSGHNTVSWYQQALGQGPQFIFQYYREEENGRGNFPPRFSGLQFPNYSSELNVNALELDDSALYLCASSSFGGNTIYFGEGSWLTVV.

This chain joins TRBV2 and TRBJ1-1; D is uncertain. Germline V lookup: CDR1 SNHLY, CDR2 FYNNEI. This CDR3 is 12 amino acids long. V dropped 7 bases and J dropped 0 bases, with 6 bases sitting between them. The CDR3 loop is CASKLLNTEAFF. Here the CDR3 DNA reads TGTGCCAGCAAGCTTTTGAACACTGAAGCTTTCTTT.

V and J are TRBV9 and TRBJ2-2; 7 nucleotides match TRBD2. Germline lookup yields CDR1 SGDLS and CDR2 YYNGEE. The CDR3 length is 14 residues. J was trimmed by 6 bases and V by 3 bases; bases with no gene match: 5. Here the CDR3 DNA reads TGTGCCAGCAGCGCAAGGACTAGTCCCGGGGAGCTGTTTTTT. Translated, it gives CASSARTSPGELFF.

The rearrangement joins TRBV7-2 to TRBJ2-3; TRBD2 matches 9 bases. This CDR3 spans 16 amino acids. Unmatched junction bases numbered 5, after V lost 2 bases and J lost 2 bases. The V gene's germline CDR1 is SGHTA and CDR2 FQGNSA. The DNA of the CDR3 is TGTGCCAGCAGCTTATCACTAGCGGGCAACACAGATACGCAGTATTTT. It is translated as CASSLSLAGNTDTQYF.

The chain is built from TRBV15 and TRBJ1-2; 7 nucleotides line up with TRBD1. CDR3 size: 15 residues. Trimming at V came to 4 bases and at J to 1 base, leaving 6 bases not matched to a gene. Germline V CDR1 and CDR2: LNHNV, YYDKDF (reference sequence). The CDR3 spells CATSIGQDINYGYTF. The CDR3 DNA reads as TGTGCCACCAGCATTGGACAGGACATTAACTATGGCTACACCTTC.

The chain carries TRBV7-9 and TRBJ2-2; 7 nucleotides line up with TRBD1. The germline V gene has CDR1 SEHNR and CDR2 FQNEAQ (reference sequence). V was pared by 8 bases and J by 1 base, with 7 bases of the junction left unmatched. This CDR3 region has 15 residues. In DNA, the CDR3 is TGTGCCAGCTGGGGACAGAATCAGAACACCGGGGAGCTGTTTTTT. Amino acids: CASWGQNQNTGELFF.

This chain joins TRBV7-2 and TRBJ2-5, with 10 bases identical to TRBD1. J was trimmed by 5 bases and V by 4 bases; bases with no gene match: 7. The germline V gene encodes CDR1 SGHTA and CDR2 FQGNSA. The CDR3 is made up of 15 amino acids. CDR3 DNA: TGTGCCAGCAGCTCCATGGACAGGGGGTTGGAGACCCAGTACTTC. Residues: CASSSMDRGLETQYF.

This clone was detected a few times. This chain links TRBV13 with TRBJ1-1; D unresolved. Germline assignment: CDR1 PRHDT and CDR2 FYEKMQ (reference sequence). V lost 3 bases, J lost 1 base, and 9 bases lay in between. The CDR3 covers 14 residues. The CDR3 region has the DNA TGTGCCAGCAGCTTTCGCAGACAGAACACTGAAGCTTTCTTT. Translated, it gives CASSFRRQNTEAFF.

The V gene is TRBV6-5, the J gene TRBJ1-2; possible D gene TRBD1, 5 bases. The CDR3 sequence is 13 residues long. The V and J ends lost 2 bases and 5 bases respectively, with 9 bases between them. CDR1 is MNHEY, CDR2 SVGAGI, per germline. The CDR3 spells CASSYQSGYGYTF. The CDR3 DNA sequence: TGTGCCAGCAGTTACCAATCAGGGTATGGCTACACCTTC.

The V and J genes are TRBV13 and TRBJ1-2; the D gene is possibly TRBD1 (5 bases). V lost 4 bases to trimming and J lost 8 bases, with 11 bases between them. Germline V gene data show CDR1 as PRHDT and CDR2 as FYEKMQ (reference sequence). The CDR3 runs 12 residues. The CDR3 loop reads CASSSRGDGYTF. The CDR3, as DNA: TGTGCCAGCAGCTCCCGGGGGGACGGCTACACCTTC.

This chain uses TRBV4-3 with TRBJ2-3; D unresolved. Germline CDR1 reads LGHNA; CDR2 reads YSLEER. V lost 1 base to trimming and J lost 5 bases, with 7 bases between them. The length of the CDR3 is 13 residues. As DNA, the CDR3 is TGCGCCAGCAGCCAAGTCCGGAGAGATACGCAGTATTTT. Translating gives CASSQVRRDTQYF.

The chain joins TRBV2 to TRBJ1-4; 9 bases map to TRBD1. CDR3 length equals 16 residues. Germline V gene sequence: CDR1 SNHLY, CDR2 FYNNEI. V was pared by 3 bases and J by 3 bases, with 5 bases of the junction left unmatched. The DNA for the CDR3 is TGTGCCAGCAGTGACCCACAGGGGGCAGCTAATGAAAAACTGTTTTTT. Translation: CASSDPQGAANEKLFF. Full variable domain (rest looked up from reference TRBV2 and TRBJ1-4): EPEVTQTPSHQVTQMGQEVILRCVPISNHLYFYWYRQILGQKVEFLVSFYNNEISEKSEIFDDQFSVERPDGSNFTLKIRSTKLEDSAMYFCASSDPQGAANEKLFFGSGTQLSVL.

This chain links TRBV7-9 with TRBJ2-1; D is undetermined. Trimming removed 4 bases at V and 0 bases at J, with 7 bases between. The CDR3 contains 14 residues. Germline CDR1 and CDR2: SEHNR and FQNEAQ (reference sequence). CDR3 DNA: TGTGCCAGCAGCTATGAAAGCTCCTACAATGAGCAGTTCTTC. The encoded protein is CASSYESSYNEQFF.

The chain's CDR3 is CASSLSGGLNEQFF. CDR3 nucleotide sequence: TGTGCCAGCAGTTTAAGTGGAGGACTCAATGAGCAGTTCTTC. This chain links TRBV28 with TRBJ2-1, with D perhaps matching TRBD2 (5 bases). Trimming cost V 2 bases and J 6 bases, with 11 bases left between them. The CDR3 covers 14 residues. The germline gives CDR1 MDHEN, CDR2 SYDVKM.

The V call is TRBV10-3, the J call TRBJ1-2; 12 bases map to TRBD1. This CDR3 spans 13 amino acids. Trimming at V came to 7 bases and at J to 8 bases, leaving 5 bases not matched to a gene. In germline, CDR1 is ENHRY, CDR2 SYGVKD. CDR3 in DNA: TGTGCCATCAAGGGACAGGGGGCTGAAGGCTACACCTTC. Its protein product is CAIKGQGAEGYTF.

About this clone: Different DNA sequences within this sample yield the same CDR3. This sequence joins TRBV9 and TRBJ2-7, with D unresolved. The CDR3 extends over 13 amino acids. From germline, CDR1 is SGDLS and CDR2 YYNGEE. Deletions cut 2 bases from V and 2 bases from J, with 8 bases between. The CDR3 region is CASSVGLAYEQYF. CDR3 DNA: TGTGCCAGCAGCGTTGGCCTAGCCTACGAGCAGTACTTC. The full variable domain, in which reference TRBV9 and TRBJ2-7 provide the parts outside the CDR3, is DSGVTQTPKHLITATGQRVTLRCSPRSGDLSVYWYQQSLDQGLQFLIQYYNGEERAKGNILERFSAQQFPDLHSELNLSSLELGDSALYFCASSVGLAYEQYFGPGTRLTVT.

The chain combines TRBV10-3 with TRBJ2-1; 9 nucleotides line up with TRBD1. The CDR3 has 18 amino acids. The ends lost 6 bases at V and 0 bases at J; junction bases unmatched: 12. CDR1 ENHRY and CDR2 SYGVKD come from the germline V gene. The CDR3 protein is CAIRDRGGSASSYNEQFF. The CDR3, as DNA: TGTGCCATCAGGGACAGGGGTGGTAGCGCGAGCTCCTACAATGAGCAGTTCTTC.

The chain recombines TRBV2 with TRBJ2-1; 13 nucleotides line up with TRBD2. The germline V gene has CDR1 SNHLY and CDR2 FYNNEI. This CDR3 is 15 amino acids long. V was clipped by 5 bases and J by 9 bases; unmatched bases: 7. CDR3 region: CASSPGLAGPSEQFF. CDR3 nucleotides: TGTGCCAGCAGTCCGGGACTAGCGGGGCCAAGTGAGCAGTTCTTC.

This sequence joins TRBV7-8 and TRBJ1-3; weak D call: TRBD1 (5 bases). Germline V CDR1 and CDR2: SGHVS, FQNEAQ. The CDR3 is made up of 13 amino acids. Trimming took off 5 bases at V and 4 bases at J, with 9 bases between the two ends. The CDR3 sequence: CASSRGDGNTIYF. In DNA, the CDR3 is TGTGCCAGCAGCAGGGGAGACGGAAACACCATATATTTT. The full variable domain, its missing parts supplied by reference TRBV7-8 and TRBJ1-3, is GAGVSQSPRYKVAKRGQDVALRCDPISGHVSLFWYQQALGQGPEFLTYFQNEAQLDKSGLPSDRFFAERPEGSVSTLKIQRTQQEDSAVYLCASSRGDGNTIYFGEGSWLTVV.

The chain employs TRBV4-1 and TRBJ2-2, with TRBD2 matching over 7 bases. The germline V gene has CDR1 MGHRA and CDR2 YSYEKL. The CDR3 has 16 amino acids. V was pared by 0 bases and J by 6 bases, with 7 bases of the junction left unmatched. DNA of the CDR3: TGCGCCAGCAGCCAAGATACGCGGGAGTTCTCCGGGGAGCTGTTTTTT. It yields the protein CASSQDTREFSGELFF.

The chain's CDR3 is CASSVGTDLGSYEQYF. Written as DNA, the CDR3 is TGTGCCAGCAGCGTAGGGACAGACCTGGGATCCTACGAGCAGTACTTC. V is TRBV9 and J is TRBJ2-7; D may be TRBD1 (6 bases). V dropped 0 bases and J dropped 1 base, with 14 bases sitting between them. There are 16 residues in the CDR3. CDR1 is SGDLS, CDR2 YYNGEE, per germline. Full variable domain (outside the CDR3, taken from reference TRBV9 and TRBJ2-7): DSGVTQTPKHLITATGQRVTLRCSPRSGDLSVYWYQQSLDQGLQFLIQYYNGEERAKGNILERFSAQQFPDLHSELNLSSLELGDSALYFCASSVGTDLGSYEQYFGPGTRLTVT.

The rearrangement links TRBV7-9 to TRBJ1-5; no clear D gene. Germline V gene data show CDR1 as SEHNR and CDR2 as FQNEAQ (reference sequence). The CDR3 contains 11 residues. Trimming stripped 5 bases from V and 14 bases from J, with 13 bases between. The CDR3 nucleotides read TGTGCCAGCAGCGCGGACGGGGTAGAGCATTTT. Protein product: CASSADGVEHF.

This chain joins TRBV6-5 and TRBJ1-2, with D perhaps TRBD1 (6 bases). V was trimmed by 1 base and J by 8 bases, leaving 8 bases between them. Germline V CDR1 and CDR2: MNHEY, SVGAGI. This CDR3 has 12 amino acids. The chain's CDR3 is CASSYWGGGYTF. The CDR3 DNA reads as TGTGCCAGCAGTTACTGGGGGGGCGGCTACACCTTC.

V is TRBV9 and J is TRBJ2-1; no reliable D call. CDR1 is SGDLS, CDR2 YYNGEE, per germline. This CDR3 is built from 18 residues. The V end was cut by 0 bases, the J end by 7 bases, with 23 bases between. CDR3 sequence: CASSVATVAPSTTNEQFF. In DNA form, the CDR3 reads TGTGCCAGCAGCGTAGCTACGGTAGCACCTTCCACGACTAATGAGCAGTTCTTC.

Note on this clone: Distinct nucleotide sequences in the sample also encode this CDR3. V and J are TRBV4-1 and TRBJ1-1, with D uncertain. Trimming pared 1 base from V and 3 bases from J, leaving 12 bases between. Germline values: CDR1 MGHRA, CDR2 YSYEKL. The CDR3 spans 15 residues. CDR3 sequence (DNA): TGCGCCAGCAGCCAAGTGACTGGGAGGGACACTGAAGCTTTCTTT. Protein: CASSQVTGRDTEAFF.

The J gene is TRBJ2-7, the V gene TRBV19; no clear D. This CDR3 is 14 amino acids long. Per the germline V gene, CDR1 is LNHDA and CDR2 is SQIVND (reference sequence). With 3 bases removed from V and 3 bases from J, the gap between germline ends came to 12 bases. The CDR3 spells CASSIRGLGYEQYF. The DNA for the CDR3 is TGTGCCAGTAGTATTCGTGGTCTGGGCTACGAGCAGTACTTC. Variable domain in full (rest from reference TRBV19 and TRBJ2-7): DGGITQSPKYLFRKEGQNVTLSCEQNLNHDAMYWYRQDPGQGLRLIYYSQIVNDFQKGDIAEGYSVSREKKESFPLTVTSAQKNPTAFYLCASSIRGLGYEQYFGPGTRLTVT.

The chain uses TRBV4-1 and TRBJ2-7; TRBD2 is a possible D gene (6 bases). V was clipped by 2 bases and J by 6 bases, with 14 bases between them. The CDR3 length is 14 residues. CDR1 and CDR2 from the germline V gene are MGHRA and YSYEKL. The CDR3 region is CASSQPTGVVEQYF. The CDR3 DNA reads TGCGCCAGCAGCCAACCGACGGGAGTGGTCGAGCAGTACTTC.

The gene calls are TRBV19 and TRBJ2-7, with 9 bases matching TRBD2. CDR3 size: 14 residues. In germline, CDR1 is LNHDA, CDR2 SQIVND (reference sequence). Trimming took 7 bases from V and 3 from J; bases not matched to a gene: 7. The CDR3 DNA reads as TGTGCCAGTAAGGAGCGGGAGGCCGACTACGAGCAGTACTTC. Translation: CASKEREADYEQYF.

This clone has more than one count but fewer than ten. The chain combines TRBV30 with TRBJ1-1; TRBD1 might be the D (5 bases). This CDR3 spans 15 amino acids. Germline assignment: CDR1 GTSNPN and CDR2 SVGIG (reference sequence). Trimming removed 6 bases at V and 0 bases at J, with 17 bases between. The CDR3 protein is CACVGTVVMNTEAFF. The DNA for the CDR3 is TGTGCCTGTGTTGGGACTGTCGTCATGAACACTGAAGCTTTCTTT.

The V and J genes are TRBV28 and TRBJ2-3; D ambiguous. The V end lost 3 bases, the J end lost 6 bases, and 13 bases lay between the germline ends. This CDR3 is 14 amino acids long. CDR1 is MDHEN, CDR2 SYDVKM, per germline. The CDR3 loop reads CASSFLGSRDTQYF. CDR3 DNA: TGTGCCAGCAGTTTCCTAGGCAGTAGGGATACGCAGTATTTT.

The V gene is TRBV28, the J gene TRBJ2-2; 8 bases map to TRBD2. Germline V gives CDR1 MDHEN, CDR2 SYDVKM. CDR3 size: 16 residues. With V trimmed by 10 bases and J by 3 bases, 13 bases remained unmatched. DNA for the CDR3: TGTGCCACCCATTGGCGGGAGGTACGAGACACCGGGGAGCTGTTTTTT. Translation: CATHWREVRDTGELFF.